The clone carrying this T cell receptor beta chain was picked up a small number of times. Its specificity is unknown. The ends lost 1 base at V and 2 bases at J; junction bases unmatched: 8. Germline V gene data show CDR1 as SGHAT and CDR2 as FQNNGV. The CDR3 spans 17 residues. This record comes from a study of early T cells in non-severe SARS-CoV-2 infection. Study context: From unsorted whole blood, bulk RNA was sequenced, and the chains remained unpaired. Broader study findings: Using VDJdb, the matching emphasized anti-spike CD8 responses while missing private and CD4 specificities.

Unique molecular identifiers tagged individual cDNA molecules. Each CDR3 protein is one row after TCRdb ran MiXCR on the 5' RACE reads. The sample contains approximately 20,000 distinct CDR3 sequences, about 4% of which appear only once. This chain links TRBV11-2 with TRBJ1-1; 9 positions agree with TRBD1. What was sequenced was whole blood. The TCR sequence derives from an adult who was a healthcare worker with PCR-confirmed SARS-CoV-2 infection or an uninfected control (not recorded which). This CDR3 is CASSLVPVTGGNTEAFF. For the CDR3, the DNA is TGTGCCAGCAGCTTAGTCCCCGTTACAGGGGGCAACACTGAAGCTTTCTTT. Complete variable domain (other parts from reference TRBV11-2 and TRBJ1-1): EAGVAQSPRYKIIEKRQSVAFWCNPISGHATLYWYQQILGQGPKLLIQFQNNGVVDDSQLPKDRFSAERLKGVDSTLKIQPAKLEDSAVYLCASSLVPVTGGNTEAFFGQGTRLTVV.